Presented here are 20 T cell receptor beta chains from one specimen sequenced in a study of blood T cells in healthy people across ages (dated by TCRdb to 2014 to 2015). The library came from 5' RACE. The sequencer listed for this sample is Illumina HiSeq 2500. The second PCR ran for about 6 to 12 cycles and used a J-beta primer mix along with a sample-barcoded 5' primer. The public reads were reprocessed in TCRdb via fastp at Q25 and MiXCR, keeping in-frame beta chains. Under each unique CDR3 protein, matching rows form one entry showing the most common genes and DNA. The sample has fewer than 600,000 distinct CDR3 sequences on record, roughly a quarter of them singletons. The ten largest account for roughly 3.5% of the sample. These same records also appear under a second study, on T cells of mothers and their children.

Material: blood. All receptors derive from a boy younger than 10 in good health.

Here the CDR3 reads CAIRGSGGAGPEQFF. CDR3 in DNA: TGTGCCATCAGGGGGAGCGGGGGGGCTGGTCCTGAGCAGTTCTTC. The chain is built from TRBV10-3 and TRBJ2-5, with 10 bases identical to TRBD2. TRBJ2-1 matches the DNA end more closely, so the J call is doubtful. CDR3 length: 15 residues. Germline CDR1 ENHRY, CDR2 SYGVKD.

This chain links TRBV24-1 with TRBJ2-1; TRBD1 agrees at 9 bases. Germline V gives CDR1 KGHDR, CDR2 SFDVKD. The CDR3 extends over 14 amino acids. The trim removed 3 bases at V and 7 bases at J, leaving 3 bases unmatched. DNA of the CDR3: TGTGCCACCAGTGATCTGACAGGGGGTAATGAGCAGTTCTTC. This codes for CATSDLTGGNEQFF.

This clonotype has just one count. J is TRBJ1-1 and V is TRBV6-2 or TRBV6-3, with D unclear. V was shortened by 2 bases and J by 1 base, with 11 bases between the two germline ends. This CDR3 is built from 15 residues. The V gene's germline CDR1 is MNHEY and CDR2 SVGEGT. CDR3 amino acids: CASSYTGWENTEAFF. The CDR3 nucleotides are TGTGCCAGCAGTTACACGGGATGGGAGAACACTGAAGCTTTCTTT.

The chain joins TRBV20-1 to TRBJ2-5; D gene uncertain. The CDR3 has 13 amino acids. Trimming removed 2 bases from V and 0 bases from J, with 7 bases in between. Germline CDR1 and CDR2: DFQATT and SNEGSKA (reference sequence). The chain's CDR3 is CSARPYYQETQYF. The CDR3 coding sequence is TGCAGTGCTAGACCCTATTACCAAGAGACCCAGTACTTC.

The gene calls are TRBV7-2 and TRBJ2-7; TRBD1 matches at 8 bases. Germline loops: CDR1 SGHTA, CDR2 FQGNSA. After removal of 5 bases from V and 2 bases from J, the junction contained 11 bases not matched to a gene. This CDR3 has 16 amino acids. In nucleotides, the CDR3 is TGTGCCAGCAGCCCGGATGGACAGGGAGCCCCCTACGAGCAGTACTTC. Protein: CASSPDGQGAPYEQYF.

V and J are TRBV11-2 and TRBJ1-2; D is ambiguous. CDR3 size: 8 residues. Trimming left V 5 bases short and J 13 bases short, with 5 bases between. CDR1 SGHAT and CDR2 FQNNGV come from the germline V gene. CDR3 sequence: CASSPPTF. CDR3 DNA sequence: TGTGCCAGCAGCCCACCCACCTTC.

The chain has TRBV19 and TRBJ1-5; 8 bases match TRBD1. Germline values: CDR1 LNHDA, CDR2 SQIVND (reference sequence). This CDR3 spans 15 amino acids. Germline trimming cut 4 bases from V and 3 bases from J; bases unmatched to any gene: 5. Written as DNA, the CDR3 is TGTGCCAGTAGTACCGAGGACAGGGTCAATCAGCCCCAGCATTTT. Residues: CASSTEDRVNQPQHF.

The chain employs TRBV5-6 and TRBJ1-4, with D possibly being TRBD1 (5 bases). Trimming removed 3 bases at V and 5 bases at J, with 14 bases between. The CDR3 spans 15 residues. The germline V gene has CDR1 SGHDT and CDR2 YYEEEE. CDR3 protein: CASSSSAGGNEKLFF. Written as DNA, the CDR3 is TGTGCCAGCAGCTCGTCCGCGGGGGGGAATGAAAAACTGTTTTTT.

The V gene is TRBV6-6, the J gene TRBJ2-5; 8 nucleotides match TRBD2. The J call may be mistaken, given a closer DNA end match to TRBJ2-7. This CDR3 is built from 15 residues. Germline assignment: CDR1 MNHNY and CDR2 SVGAGI (reference sequence). The CDR3 sequence: CASSSQSGGFDEQYF. In DNA form, the CDR3 reads TGTGCCAGCAGTAGTCAATCGGGGGGGTTCGACGAGCAGTACTTC.

This clonotype was seen more than once but under ten times. This rearrangement joins TRBV12-3 or TRBV12-4 to TRBJ2-5; 7 bases are a match to TRBD2. The CDR3 runs to 15 residues. The trim removed 4 bases at V and 4 bases at J, leaving 9 bases unmatched. As DNA, the CDR3 is TGTGCCAGCAGTTCAGCGGGATATGGGAGAGAGACCCAGTACTTC. Translation: CASSSAGYGRETQYF.

This chain uses TRBV5-6 with TRBJ1-1; D is ambiguous. Germline V gene lookup returns CDR1 SGHDT and CDR2 YYEEEE. V lost 0 bases and J 3 bases, leaving 18 bases between the germline ends. The CDR3 sequence is 17 residues long. The CDR3 loop reads CASSLALGQAGHTEAFF. The CDR3 region has the DNA TGTGCCAGCAGCTTGGCCCTCGGCCAGGCCGGCCACACTGAAGCTTTCTTT.

The chain employs TRBV27 and TRBJ2-7; TRBD1 matches at 12 bases. With 6 bases clipped from V and 4 bases from J, the junction kept 13 bases outside the gene matches. The germline gives CDR1 MNHEY, CDR2 SMNVEV (reference sequence). There are 17 residues in the CDR3. CDR3 coding DNA: TGTGCCAGCAGCCTCAGACGTCCGGGACAGGGGGCTTACGAGCAGTACTTC. Encoded protein: CASSLRRPGQGAYEQYF.

V gene TRBV6-6 combines with J gene TRBJ2-3, with 9 bases aligning to TRBD1. Germline CDR1 MNHNY, CDR2 SVGAGI (reference sequence). The V segment lost 6 bases and the J segment 4 bases; nucleotides outside the gene matches: 11. The CDR3 contains 16 residues. The CDR3 DNA sequence: TGTGCCAGCAGGCCCCCCGGGACAGGGATGGCAGATACGCAGTATTTT. Translated: CASRPPGTGMADTQYF.

The rearrangement links TRBV29-1 to TRBJ1-1; D not certain. CDR3 length: 13 residues. The germline CDR1 and CDR2 sequences are SQVTM and ANQGSEA. V lost 4 bases, J lost 5 bases, and 14 bases lay in between. CDR3 coding DNA: TGCAGCGTTGGCCGGGGTCTTCGGACTGAAGCTTTCTTT. Translated: CSVGRGLRTEAFF.

This clonotype was seen a few times. The chain combines TRBV4-2 with TRBJ2-5; 7 nucleotides match TRBD1. Germline CDR1 is LGHNA and CDR2 is YNFKEQ. Trimming removed 5 bases from V and 2 bases from J; junction bases left unmatched: 8. This CDR3 is built from 15 residues. The CDR3 DNA reads TGTGCCAGCAGCACCCGACAGGGAAATCAAGAGACCCAGTACTTC. This translates into CASSTRQGNQETQYF.

The sample holds one count of this clonotype. The V and J genes are TRBV29-1 and TRBJ2-5, with 7 nucleotides matching TRBD2. With 1 base clipped from V and 11 bases from J, the junction kept 13 bases outside the gene matches. CDR3 size: 14 residues. CDR1 and CDR2 (germline): SQVTM, ANQGSEA. This chain's CDR3 is CSVEGTGGSYAQYF. The CDR3, as DNA: TGCAGCGTTGAAGGAACGGGAGGCTCCTACGCGCAGTACTTC.

J is TRBJ2-3 and V is TRBV20-1; D call uncertain. V gave up 3 bases and J gave up 5 bases, with 9 bases separating them. The CDR3 is 12 residues long. CDR1 DFQATT and CDR2 SNEGSKA come from the germline V gene (reference sequence). CDR3 protein: CSASASQDTQYF. CDR3 nucleotide sequence: TGCAGTGCTAGCGCCAGCCAAGATACGCAGTATTTT.

The chain recombines TRBV18 with TRBJ1-4; D is perhaps TRBD1 (5 bases). V lost 0 bases and J lost 8, with 13 bases in between. The CDR3 runs 15 residues. Germline-derived CDR1 and CDR2 are KGHSH and LQKENI. The CDR3 region is CASSPPGSGGEKLFF. In DNA, the CDR3 is TGTGCCAGCTCACCACCGGGCTCCGGGGGAGAAAAACTGTTTTTT.

CDR3 DNA sequence: TGTGCTAGTGGTTTGCCCTCCCCCGGGACGGAGAATGGCTACACCTTC. Amino acids: CASGLPSPGTENGYTF. The chain is built from TRBV12-5 and TRBJ1-2; tentative D call: TRBD1 (5 bases). Germline V gives CDR1 LGHNT, CDR2 FRNRAP. This CDR3 is built from 16 residues. Trimming removed 2 bases at V and 6 bases at J, with 19 bases between.

The chain employs TRBV14 and TRBJ2-7, with unresolved D. V lost 0 bases and J lost 2, with 11 bases in between. CDR1 SGHDN and CDR2 FVKESK come from the germline V gene. The CDR3 sequence is 15 residues long. The CDR3: CASSQDWPRAYEQYF. CDR3 DNA sequence: TGTGCCAGCAGCCAAGATTGGCCTAGAGCCTACGAGCAGTACTTC.